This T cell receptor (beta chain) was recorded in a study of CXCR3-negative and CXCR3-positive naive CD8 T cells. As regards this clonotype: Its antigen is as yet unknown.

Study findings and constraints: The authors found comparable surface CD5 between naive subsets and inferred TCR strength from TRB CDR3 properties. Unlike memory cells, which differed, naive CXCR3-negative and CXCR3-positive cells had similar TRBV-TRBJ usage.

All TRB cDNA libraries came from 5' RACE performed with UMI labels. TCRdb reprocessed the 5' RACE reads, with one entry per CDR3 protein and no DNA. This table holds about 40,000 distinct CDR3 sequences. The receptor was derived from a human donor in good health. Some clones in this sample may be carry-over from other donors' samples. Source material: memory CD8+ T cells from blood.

The CDR3 sequence is CASSPAGTAYEQYF. This chain links TRBV7-3 with TRBJ2-7; without DNA, the TCRdb call of TRBD1 cannot be checked. Germline-derived CDR1 and CDR2 are SGHTA and FQGTGA. The CDR3 extends over 14 amino acids.